This T cell receptor (beta chain) was found in a study of early T cells in non-severe SARS-CoV-2 infection. Individual cDNA molecules each received unique molecular identifiers attached to them. Each CDR3 protein is one row after TCRdb ran MiXCR on the 5' RACE reads. The sample lists nearly 90,000 distinct CDR3 sequences, approximately 15% occurring once. Trimming pared 3 bases from V and 6 bases from J, leaving 12 bases between. This CDR3 has 12 residues. Germline loops: CDR1 GTSNPN, CDR2 SVGIG (reference sequence). Sequences were obtained from whole blood. This clonotype was obtained from an adult who was a healthcare worker with PCR-confirmed SARS-CoV-2 infection or an uninfected control (not recorded which). The rearrangement uses TRBV30 and TRBJ2-7; the D call may be TRBD1 or TRBD2 (5 bases each). The CDR3 here is CAWSAGAREQYF. CDR3 bases: TGTGCCTGGAGCGCCGGGGCTCGCGAGCAGTACTTC. Filled out from reference TRBV30 and TRBJ2-7, the complete variable domain reads SQTIHQWPATLVQPVGSPLSLECTVEGTSNPNLYWYRQAAGRGLQLLFYSVGIGQISSEVPQNLSASRPQDRQFILSSKKLLLSDSGFYLCAWSAGAREQYFGPGTRLTVT.